This T cell receptor (beta chain) is drawn from a study of CD8+ T cells in alopecia areata. Sample treatment: oral pan-JAK inhibitor, 5-10 mg twice daily. As the sequencing template, cDNA was produced by extracting RNA and reverse transcribing it. Generated by immunoSEQ multiplex PCR, the TCRdb table keeps only in-frame clones and is missing some. The sample lists 190,000 or so clones; 58% were seen once. General study results and limits: Tofacitinib delivered significant drops in scalp clonality and in expanded CD8+ clones among the top 100.

Note on this clone: Antigen unknown.

The sequenced sample was CD8+ T cells sorted from blood, obtained at week 24, from a patient treated with tofacitinib. The sequence came from a human donor with alopecia areata.

CDR3 bases: TGTGCCAGCAGCGTGCGGGCGGGCGGCTACACCTTC. Translating gives CASSVRAGGYTF. This chain links TRBV9 with TRBJ1-2, with no clear D. The CDR3 has 12 amino acids. Between the trimmed V and J ends, which lost 2 bases and 8 bases, there was a span of 10 bases. Germline CDR1 SGDLS, CDR2 YYNGEE.